Here is one TCR beta chain with its context. Its target is not known. Additional DNA sequences in this sample encode the identical CDR3. The V end lost 3 bases, the J end lost 2 bases, and 10 bases lay between the germline ends. The germline V gene encodes CDR1 LNHNV and CDR2 YYDKDF (reference sequence). The CDR3 has 14 residues. Researchers ran the PCR with 60 Vbeta and 13 Jbeta primers. Sequencing used immunoSEQ multiplex PCR; TCRdb keeps in-frame clones, though not all of them. The sample lists about 160,000 clones; about 85% were seen once. This sample was taken from a study of cytomegalovirus exposure and HLA in healthy donors. Study findings and constraints: Later analysis identified a missense DCLRE1C variant that was linked to TCR beta V- and J-gene trimming.

This chain links TRBV15 with TRBJ1-1, with D perhaps TRBD1 (5 bases). The sequenced sample consisted of PBMCs. This receptor was identified in a boy aged 2 to 10 in good health and CMV-seronegative. The CDR3 here is CATSRDTGNTEAFF. The DNA for the CDR3 is TGTGCCACCAGCAGGGATACAGGCAACACTGAAGCTTTCTTT. Variable domain in full (rest from reference TRBV15 and TRBJ1-1): DAMVIQNPRYQVTQFGKPVTLSCSQTLNHNVMYWYQQKSSQAPKLLFHYYDKDFNNEADTPDNFQSRRPNTSFCFLDIRSPGLGDTAMYLCATSRDTGNTEAFFGQGTRLTVV.